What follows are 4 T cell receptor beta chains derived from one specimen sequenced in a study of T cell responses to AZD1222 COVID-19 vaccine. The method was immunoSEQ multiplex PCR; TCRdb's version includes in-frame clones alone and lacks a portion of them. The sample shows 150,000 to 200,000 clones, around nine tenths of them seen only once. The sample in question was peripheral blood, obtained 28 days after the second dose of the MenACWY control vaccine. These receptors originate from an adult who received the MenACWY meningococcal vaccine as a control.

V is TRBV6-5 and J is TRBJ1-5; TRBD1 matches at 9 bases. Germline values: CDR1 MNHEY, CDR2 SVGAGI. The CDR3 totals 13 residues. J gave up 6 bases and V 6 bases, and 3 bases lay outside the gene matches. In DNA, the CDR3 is TGTGCCAGCAGATCGGACAGGGGTCAGCCCCAGCATTTT. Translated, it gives CASRSDRGQPQHF.

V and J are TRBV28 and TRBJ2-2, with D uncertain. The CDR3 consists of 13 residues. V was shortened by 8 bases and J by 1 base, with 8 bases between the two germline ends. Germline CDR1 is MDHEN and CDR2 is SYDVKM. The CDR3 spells CASAIGNTGELFF. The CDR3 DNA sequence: TGTGCCAGCGCCATAGGGAACACCGGGGAGCTGTTTTTT.

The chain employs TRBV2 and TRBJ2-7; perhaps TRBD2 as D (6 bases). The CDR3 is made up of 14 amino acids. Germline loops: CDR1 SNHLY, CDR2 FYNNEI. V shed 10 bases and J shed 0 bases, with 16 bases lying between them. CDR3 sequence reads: CATGQSGSSYEQYF. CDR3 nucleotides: TGTGCCACGGGGCAGTCCGGGAGCTCCTACGAGCAGTACTTC.

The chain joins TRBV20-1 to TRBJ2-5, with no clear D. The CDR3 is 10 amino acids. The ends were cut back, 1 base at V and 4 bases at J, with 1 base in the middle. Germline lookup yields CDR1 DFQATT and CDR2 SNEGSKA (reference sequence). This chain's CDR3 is CSARVETQYF. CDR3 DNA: TGCAGTGCTAGAGTAGAGACCCAGTACTTC.